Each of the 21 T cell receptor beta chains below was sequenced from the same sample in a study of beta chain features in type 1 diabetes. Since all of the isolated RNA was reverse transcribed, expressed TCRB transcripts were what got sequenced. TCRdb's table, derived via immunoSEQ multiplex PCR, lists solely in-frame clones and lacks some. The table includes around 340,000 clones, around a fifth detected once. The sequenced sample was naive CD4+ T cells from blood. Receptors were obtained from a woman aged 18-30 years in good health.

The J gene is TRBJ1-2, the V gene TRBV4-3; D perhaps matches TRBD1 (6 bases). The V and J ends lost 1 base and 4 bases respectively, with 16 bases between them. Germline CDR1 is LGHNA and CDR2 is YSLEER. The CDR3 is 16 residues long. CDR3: CASSQVPQGLGYGYTF. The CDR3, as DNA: TGCGCCAGCAGCCAAGTGCCTCAGGGGCTAGGCTATGGCTACACCTTC.

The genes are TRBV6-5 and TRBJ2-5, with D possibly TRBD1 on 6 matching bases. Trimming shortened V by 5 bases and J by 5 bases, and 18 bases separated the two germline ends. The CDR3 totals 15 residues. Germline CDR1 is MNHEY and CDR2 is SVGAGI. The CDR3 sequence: CASSPLQGSWETQYF. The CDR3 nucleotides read TGTGCCAGCAGTCCGCTACAGGGTTCGTGGGAGACCCAGTACTTC.

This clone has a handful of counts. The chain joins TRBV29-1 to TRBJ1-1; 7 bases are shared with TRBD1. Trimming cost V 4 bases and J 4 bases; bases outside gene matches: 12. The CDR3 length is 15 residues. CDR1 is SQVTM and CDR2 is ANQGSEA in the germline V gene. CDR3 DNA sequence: TGCAGCGTTGGTTTCTACAGGGGCGGTGGCACTGAAGCTTTCTTT. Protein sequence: CSVGFYRGGGTEAFF.

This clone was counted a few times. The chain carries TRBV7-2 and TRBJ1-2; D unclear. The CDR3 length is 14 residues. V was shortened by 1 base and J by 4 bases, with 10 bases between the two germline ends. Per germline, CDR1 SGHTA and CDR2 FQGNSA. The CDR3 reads CASSLDLGAYGYTF. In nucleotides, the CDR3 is TGTGCCAGCAGCTTAGACCTGGGAGCCTATGGCTACACCTTC.

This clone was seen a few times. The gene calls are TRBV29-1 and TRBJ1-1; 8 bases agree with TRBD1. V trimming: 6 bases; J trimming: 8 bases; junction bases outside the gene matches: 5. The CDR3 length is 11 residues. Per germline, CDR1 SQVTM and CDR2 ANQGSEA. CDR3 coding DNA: TGCAGCGTCAGACAGGGGTGGGAAGCTTTCTTT. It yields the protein CSVRQGWEAFF.

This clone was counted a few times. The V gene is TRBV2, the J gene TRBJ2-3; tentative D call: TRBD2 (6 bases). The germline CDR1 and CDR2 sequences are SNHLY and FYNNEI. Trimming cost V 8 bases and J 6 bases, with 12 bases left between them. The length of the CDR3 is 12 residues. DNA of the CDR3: TGTGCCAGCGGAGGGAGCCGGGATACGCAGTATTTT. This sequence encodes CASGGSRDTQYF.

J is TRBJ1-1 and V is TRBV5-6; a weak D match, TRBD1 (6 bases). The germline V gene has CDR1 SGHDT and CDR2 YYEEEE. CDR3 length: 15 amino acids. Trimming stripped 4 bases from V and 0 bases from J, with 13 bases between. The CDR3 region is CASSRRTALNTEAFF. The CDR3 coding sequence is TGTGCCAGCAGCCGAAGGACAGCCTTGAACACTGAAGCTTTCTTT.

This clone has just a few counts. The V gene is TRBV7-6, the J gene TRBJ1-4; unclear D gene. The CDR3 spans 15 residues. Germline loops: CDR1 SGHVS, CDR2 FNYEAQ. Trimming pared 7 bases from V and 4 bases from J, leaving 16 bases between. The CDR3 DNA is TGTGCCAGCACCGTTGGGAGGCAGAGTAATGAAAAACTGTTTTTT. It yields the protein CASTVGRQSNEKLFF.

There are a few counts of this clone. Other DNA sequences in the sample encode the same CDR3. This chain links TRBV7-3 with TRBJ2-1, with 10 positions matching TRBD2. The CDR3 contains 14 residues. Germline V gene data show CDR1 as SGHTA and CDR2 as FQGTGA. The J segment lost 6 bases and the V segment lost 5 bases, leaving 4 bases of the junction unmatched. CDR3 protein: CASSLLAGGNEQFF. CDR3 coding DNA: TGTGCCAGCAGCCTATTAGCGGGGGGCAATGAGCAGTTCTTC.

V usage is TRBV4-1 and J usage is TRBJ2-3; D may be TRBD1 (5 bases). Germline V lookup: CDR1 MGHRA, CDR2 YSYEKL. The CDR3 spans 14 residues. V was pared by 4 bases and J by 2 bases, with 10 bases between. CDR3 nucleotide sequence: TGCGCCAGCAGCCCGGACACCGCCACAGATACGCAGTATTTT. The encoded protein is CASSPDTATDTQYF.

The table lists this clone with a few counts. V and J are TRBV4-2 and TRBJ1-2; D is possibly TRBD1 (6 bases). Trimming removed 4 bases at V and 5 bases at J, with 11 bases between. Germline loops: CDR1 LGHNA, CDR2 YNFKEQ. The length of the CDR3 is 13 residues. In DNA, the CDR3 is TGTGCCAGCAGCCCCTCGACAGGATATGGCTACACCTTC. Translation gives CASSPSTGYGYTF.

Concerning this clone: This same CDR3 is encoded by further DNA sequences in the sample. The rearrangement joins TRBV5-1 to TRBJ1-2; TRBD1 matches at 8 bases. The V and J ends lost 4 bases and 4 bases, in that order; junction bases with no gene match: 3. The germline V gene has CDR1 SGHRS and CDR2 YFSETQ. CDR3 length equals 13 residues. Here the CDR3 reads CASSLGQVYGYTF. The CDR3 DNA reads TGCGCCAGCAGCCTGGGACAGGTCTATGGCTACACCTTC.

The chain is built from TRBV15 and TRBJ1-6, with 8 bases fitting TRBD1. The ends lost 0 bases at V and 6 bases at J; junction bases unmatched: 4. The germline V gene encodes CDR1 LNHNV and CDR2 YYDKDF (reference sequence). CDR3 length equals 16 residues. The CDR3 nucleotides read TGTGCCACCAGCAGAGACCGACAGGGGACTAATTCACCCCTCCACTTT. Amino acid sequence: CATSRDRQGTNSPLHF. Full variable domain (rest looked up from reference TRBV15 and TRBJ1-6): DAMVIQNPRYQVTQFGKPVTLSCSQTLNHNVMYWYQQKSSQAPKLLFHYYDKDFNNEADTPDNFQSRRPNTSFCFLDIRSPGLGDTAMYLCATSRDRQGTNSPLHFGNGTRLTVT.

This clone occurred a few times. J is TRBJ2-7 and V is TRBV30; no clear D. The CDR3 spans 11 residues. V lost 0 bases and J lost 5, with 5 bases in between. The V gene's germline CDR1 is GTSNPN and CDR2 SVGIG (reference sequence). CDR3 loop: CAWSVLNEQYF. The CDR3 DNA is TGTGCCTGGAGTGTTCTAAACGAGCAGTACTTC.

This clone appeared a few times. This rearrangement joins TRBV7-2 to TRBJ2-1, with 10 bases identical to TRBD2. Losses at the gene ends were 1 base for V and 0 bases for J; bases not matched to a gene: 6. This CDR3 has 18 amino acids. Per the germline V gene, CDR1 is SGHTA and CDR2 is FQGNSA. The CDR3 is CASSLELAGYYSYNEQFF. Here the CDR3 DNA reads TGTGCCAGCAGCTTAGAACTAGCGGGGTATTACTCCTACAATGAGCAGTTCTTC.

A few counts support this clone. CDR3 nucleotides: TGTGCCAGCAGCCAAGCCAGCCAAGAGACCCAGTACTTC. The encoded protein is CASSQASQETQYF. This chain joins TRBV14 and TRBJ2-5, with no clear D. V was trimmed by 1 base and J by 1 base, leaving 4 bases between them. Germline CDR1 is SGHDN and CDR2 is FVKESK. This CDR3 contains 13 residues.

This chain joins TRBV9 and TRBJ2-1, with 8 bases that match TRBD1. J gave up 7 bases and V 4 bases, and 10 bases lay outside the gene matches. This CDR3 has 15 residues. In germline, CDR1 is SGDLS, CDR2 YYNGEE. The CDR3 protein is CASSFGQGSVNEQFF. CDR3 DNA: TGTGCCAGCAGCTTCGGACAGGGCTCTGTTAATGAGCAGTTCTTC.

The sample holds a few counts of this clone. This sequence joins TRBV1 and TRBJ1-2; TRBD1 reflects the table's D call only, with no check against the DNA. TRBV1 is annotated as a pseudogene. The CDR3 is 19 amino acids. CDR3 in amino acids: CTSSPPNPGTGPSLYGYTF. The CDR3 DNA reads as TGCACCAGCAGCCCCCCGAACCCCGGGACAGGGCCATCTCTTTATGGCTACACCTTC.

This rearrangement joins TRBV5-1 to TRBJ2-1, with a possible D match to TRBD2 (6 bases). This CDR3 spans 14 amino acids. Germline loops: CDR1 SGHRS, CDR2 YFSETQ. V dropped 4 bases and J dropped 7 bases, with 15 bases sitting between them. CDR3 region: CASSQDPAGNEQFF. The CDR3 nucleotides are TGCGCCAGCAGCCAGGACCCCGCGGGGAATGAGCAGTTCTTC.

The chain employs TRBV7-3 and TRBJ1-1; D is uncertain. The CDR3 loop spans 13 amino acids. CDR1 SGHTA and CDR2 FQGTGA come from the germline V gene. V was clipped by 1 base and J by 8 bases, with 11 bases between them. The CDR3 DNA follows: TGTGCCAGCAGCTTAATACGGGGATCAGAAGCTTTCTTT. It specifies CASSLIRGSEAFF. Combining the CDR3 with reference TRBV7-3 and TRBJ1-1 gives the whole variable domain GAGVSQTPSNKVTEKGKYVELRCDPISGHTALYWYRQSLGQGPEFLIYFQGTGAADDSGLPNDRFFAVRPEGSVSTLKIQRTERGDSAVYLCASSLIRGSEAFFGQGTRLTVV.

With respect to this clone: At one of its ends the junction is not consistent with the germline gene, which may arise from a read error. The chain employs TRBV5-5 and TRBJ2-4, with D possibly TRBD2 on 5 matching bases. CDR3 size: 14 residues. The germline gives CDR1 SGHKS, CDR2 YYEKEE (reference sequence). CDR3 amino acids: CVSSSRPGMDIQYF. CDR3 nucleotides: TGTGTCAGCAGCTCCCGGCCCGGGATGGACATTCAGTACTTC.